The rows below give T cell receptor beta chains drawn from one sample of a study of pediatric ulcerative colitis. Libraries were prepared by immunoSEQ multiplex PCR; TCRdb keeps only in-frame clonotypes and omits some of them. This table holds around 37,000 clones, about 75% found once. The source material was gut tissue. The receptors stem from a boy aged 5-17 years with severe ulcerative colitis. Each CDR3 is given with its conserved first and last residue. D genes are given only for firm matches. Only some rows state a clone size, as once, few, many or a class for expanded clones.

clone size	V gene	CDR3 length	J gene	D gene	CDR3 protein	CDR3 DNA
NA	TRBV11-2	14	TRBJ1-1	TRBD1	CASSQKQGSNEAFF	TGTGCCAGCAGCCAAAAACAGGGGAGTAATGAAGCTTTCTTT
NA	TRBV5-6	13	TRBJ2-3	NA	CASSSGRFGHGYF	TGTGCCAGCAGCTCTGGACGCTTTGGGCACGGGTATTTT
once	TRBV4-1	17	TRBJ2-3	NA	CASSPRRTRKATDTQYF	TGCGCCAGCAGCCCCCGAAGGACCCGGAAAGCCACAGATACGCAGTATTTT
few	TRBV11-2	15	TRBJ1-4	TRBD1	CASSLSTGGNEKLFF	TGTGCCAGCAGTCTATCGACAGGGGGTAATGAAAAACTGTTTTTT
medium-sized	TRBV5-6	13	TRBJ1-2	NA	CASSLGSSNGYTF	TGTGCCAGCAGCTTGGGTAGCAGCAATGGCTACACCTTC
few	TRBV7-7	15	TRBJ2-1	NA	CASSLTASNYNEQFF	TGTGCTAGCAGCTTAACAGCGTCCAATTACAATGAGCAGTTCTTC
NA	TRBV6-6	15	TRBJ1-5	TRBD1	CASSYPGTGSQPQHF	TGTGCCAGCAGTTACCCCGGGACAGGTAGTCAGCCCCAGCATTTT
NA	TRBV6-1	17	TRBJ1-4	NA	CASSDGVDGATNEKLFF	TGTGCCAGCAGTGACGGAGTTGACGGGGCAACTAATGAAAAACTGTTTTTT
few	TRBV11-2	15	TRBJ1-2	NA	CASSPVGGLSYGYTF	TGTGCCAGCAGCCCAGTGGGGGGGCTTAGCTATGGCTACACCTTC
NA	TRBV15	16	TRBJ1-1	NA	CATSRDRGGSAVEAFF	TGTGCCACCAGCAGAGATCGAGGGGGAAGCGCGGTTGAAGCTTTCTTT
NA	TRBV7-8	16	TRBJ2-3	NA	CASSLEWKWGGDTQYF	TGTGCCAGCAGCTTAGAATGGAAGTGGGGCGGGGATACGCAGTATTTT
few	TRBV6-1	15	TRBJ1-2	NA	CASSEAHMGFDGYTF	TGTGCCAGCAGTGAAGCGCACATGGGTTTCGATGGCTACACCTTC
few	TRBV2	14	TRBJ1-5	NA	CASSVVISNQPQHF	TGTGCCAGCAGTGTCGTAATCAGCAATCAGCCCCAGCATTTT
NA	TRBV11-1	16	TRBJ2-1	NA	CASSLVSGGADNEQFF	TGTGCCAGCAGCTTAGTTAGTGGGGGGGCCGACAATGAGCAGTTCTTC
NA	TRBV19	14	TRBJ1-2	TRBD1	CASSTSTGNYGYTF	TGTGCCAGTAGTACATCGACAGGGAACTATGGCTACACCTTC
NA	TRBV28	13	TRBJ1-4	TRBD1	CASSPNRGEKLFF	TGTGCCAGCAGTCCAAACAGGGGTGAAAAACTGTTTTTT
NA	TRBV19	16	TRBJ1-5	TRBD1	CASSTTRTGGNQPQHF	TGTGCCAGTAGTACCACGCGGACAGGGGGGAATCAGCCCCAGCATTTT
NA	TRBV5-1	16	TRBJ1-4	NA	CASSLGTASTNEKLFF	TGCGCCAGCAGCTTGGGGACAGCCTCAACTAATGAAAAACTGTTTTTT
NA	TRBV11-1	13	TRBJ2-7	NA	CASSPVRGYEQYF	TGTGCCAGCAGCCCAGTTCGAGGCTACGAGCAGTACTTC
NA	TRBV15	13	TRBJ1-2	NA	CATSRDLDRGYTF	TGTGCCACCAGCAGAGATCTCGACCGTGGCTACACCTTC
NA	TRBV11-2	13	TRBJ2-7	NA	CASSSNSGNEQYF	TGTGCCAGCAGCTCCAATTCGGGCAACGAGCAGTACTTC
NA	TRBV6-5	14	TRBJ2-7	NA	CASSPRRQTYEQYF	TGTGCCAGCAGTCCTCGACGGCAGACCTACGAGCAGTACTTC
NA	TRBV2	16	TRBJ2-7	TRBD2	CASRDGLAGVKYEQYF	TGTGCCAGCAGGGATGGGCTAGCGGGGGTTAAATACGAGCAGTACTTC
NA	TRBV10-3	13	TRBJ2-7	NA	CAISDSRDSEQYF	TGTGCCATCAGTGATAGCCGGGACTCCGAGCAGTACTTC